This T cell receptor (beta chain) emerged from a study of blood T cell repertoires in COVID-19. Across the study: Material from acute and convalescent COVID-19 was sourced from the United States, Italy and Spain. Sources were T cells, B-cell-depleted T cells, or PBMCs; the material itself was cDNA or gDNA.

The CDR3 spans 14 residues. V was pared by 0 bases and J by 7 bases, with 11 bases between. Germline lookup yields CDR1 SGHRS and CDR2 YFSETQ. Original methodology: Counts of nucleated cells, estimated from reference gene primer amplification, were obtained. The method was immunoSEQ multiplex PCR; TCRdb's version includes in-frame clones alone and lacks a portion of them. The DNA gave D and trimming, while V, J and clone size come from that table. The sample yields 40,000 to 50,000 clones, 70% to 90% seen once. The sequenced sample consisted of peripheral blood. This chain links TRBV5-1 with TRBJ1-5; D gene ambiguous. The clonotype comes from a human donor in a cohort sampled during active COVID-19. Written as DNA, the CDR3 is TGCGCCAGCAGCTTGGCCCCGGGGAGCCAGCCCCAGCATTTT. Protein product: CASSLAPGSQPQHF.